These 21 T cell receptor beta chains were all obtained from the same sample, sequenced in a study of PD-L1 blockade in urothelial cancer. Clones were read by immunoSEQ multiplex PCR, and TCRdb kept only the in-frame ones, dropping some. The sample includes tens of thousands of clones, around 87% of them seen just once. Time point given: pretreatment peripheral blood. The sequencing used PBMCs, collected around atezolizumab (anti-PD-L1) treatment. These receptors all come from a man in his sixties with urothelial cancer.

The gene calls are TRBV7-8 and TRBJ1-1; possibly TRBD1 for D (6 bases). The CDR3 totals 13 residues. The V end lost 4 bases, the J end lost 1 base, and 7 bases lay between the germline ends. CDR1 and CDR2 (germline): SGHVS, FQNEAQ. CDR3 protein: CASSWGQNTEAFF. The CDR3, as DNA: TGTGCCAGCAGCTGGGGACAGAACACTGAAGCTTTCTTT.

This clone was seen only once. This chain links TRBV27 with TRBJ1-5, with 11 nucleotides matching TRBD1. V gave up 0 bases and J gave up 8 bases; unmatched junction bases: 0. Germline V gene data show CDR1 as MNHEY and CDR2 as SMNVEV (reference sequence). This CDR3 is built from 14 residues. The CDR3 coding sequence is TGTGCCAGCAGTTTATCGGGACAGGGGGAGCCCCAGCATTTT. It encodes CASSLSGQGEPQHF.

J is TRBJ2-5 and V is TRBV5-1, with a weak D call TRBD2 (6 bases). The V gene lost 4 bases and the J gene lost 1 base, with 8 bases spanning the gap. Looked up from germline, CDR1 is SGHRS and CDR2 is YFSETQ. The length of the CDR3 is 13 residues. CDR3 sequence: CASSPGGQETQYF. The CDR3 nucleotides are TGCGCCAGCAGCCCCGGGGGCCAAGAGACCCAGTACTTC.

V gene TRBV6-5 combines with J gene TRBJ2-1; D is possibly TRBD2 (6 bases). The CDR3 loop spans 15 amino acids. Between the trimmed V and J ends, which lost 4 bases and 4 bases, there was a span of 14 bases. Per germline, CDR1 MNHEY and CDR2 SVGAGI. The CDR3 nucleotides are TGTGCCAGCAGTTCGGGACTGGAGGGGTACAATGAGCAGTTCTTC. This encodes CASSSGLEGYNEQFF.

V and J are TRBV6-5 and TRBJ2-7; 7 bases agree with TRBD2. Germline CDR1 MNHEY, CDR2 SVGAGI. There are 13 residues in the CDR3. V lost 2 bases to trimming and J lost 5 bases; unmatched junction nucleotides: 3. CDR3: CASSYRRENEQYF. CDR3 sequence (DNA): TGTGCCAGCAGTTACAGGCGGGAGAACGAGCAGTACTTC.

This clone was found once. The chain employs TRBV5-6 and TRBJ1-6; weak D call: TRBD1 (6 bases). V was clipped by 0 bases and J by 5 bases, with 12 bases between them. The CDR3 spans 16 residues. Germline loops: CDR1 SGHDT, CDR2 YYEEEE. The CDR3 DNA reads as TGTGCCAGCAGCTTGGGGACAGCCAGGAATAATTCACCCCTCCACTTT. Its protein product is CASSLGTARNNSPLHF. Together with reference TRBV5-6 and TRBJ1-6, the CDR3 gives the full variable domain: DAGVTQSPTHLIKTRGQQVTLRCSPKSGHDTVSWYQQALGQGPQFIFQYYEEEERQRGNFPDRFSGHQFPNYSSELNVNALLLGDSALYLCASSLGTARNNSPLHFGNGTRLTVT.

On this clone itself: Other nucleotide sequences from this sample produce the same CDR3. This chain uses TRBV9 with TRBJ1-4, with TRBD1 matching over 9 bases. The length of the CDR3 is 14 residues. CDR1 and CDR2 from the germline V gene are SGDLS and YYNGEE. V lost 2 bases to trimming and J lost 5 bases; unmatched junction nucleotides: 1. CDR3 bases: TGTGCCAGCAGCGTGGGACAGGGAAATGAAAAACTGTTTTTT. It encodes CASSVGQGNEKLFF.

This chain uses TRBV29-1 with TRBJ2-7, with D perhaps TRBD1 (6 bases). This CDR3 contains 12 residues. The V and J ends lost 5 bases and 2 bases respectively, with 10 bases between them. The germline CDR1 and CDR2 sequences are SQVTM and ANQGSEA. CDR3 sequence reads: CSVQDSTYEQYF. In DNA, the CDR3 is TGCAGCGTTCAGGACAGCACCTACGAGCAGTACTTC.

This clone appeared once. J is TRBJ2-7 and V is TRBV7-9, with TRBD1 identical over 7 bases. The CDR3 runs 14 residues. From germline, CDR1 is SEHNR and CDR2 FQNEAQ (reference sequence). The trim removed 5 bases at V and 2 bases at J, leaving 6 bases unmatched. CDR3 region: CASSPRTGPYEQYF. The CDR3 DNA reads TGTGCCAGCAGCCCCCGGACAGGACCCTACGAGCAGTACTTC.

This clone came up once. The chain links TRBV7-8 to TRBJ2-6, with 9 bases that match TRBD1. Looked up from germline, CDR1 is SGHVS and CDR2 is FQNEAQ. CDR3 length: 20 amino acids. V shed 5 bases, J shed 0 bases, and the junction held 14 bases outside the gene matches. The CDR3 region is CASSLTGGASLGSGANVLTF. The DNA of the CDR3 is TGTGCCAGCAGCCTCACAGGGGGCGCTTCTCTCGGCTCTGGGGCCAACGTCCTGACTTTC.

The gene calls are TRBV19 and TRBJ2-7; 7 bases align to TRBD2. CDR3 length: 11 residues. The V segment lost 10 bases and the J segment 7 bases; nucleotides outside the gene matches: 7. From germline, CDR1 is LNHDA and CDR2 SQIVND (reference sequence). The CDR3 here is CATIGGREQYF. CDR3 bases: TGTGCCACCATCGGGGGGAGGGAGCAGTACTTC.

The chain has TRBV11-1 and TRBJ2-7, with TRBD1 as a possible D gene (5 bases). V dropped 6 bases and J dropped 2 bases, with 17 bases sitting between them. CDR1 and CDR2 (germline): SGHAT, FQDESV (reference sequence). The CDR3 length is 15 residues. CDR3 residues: CASSSTPDSAYEQYF. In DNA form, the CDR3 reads TGTGCCAGCAGTTCTACACCTGACAGCGCCTACGAGCAGTACTTC.

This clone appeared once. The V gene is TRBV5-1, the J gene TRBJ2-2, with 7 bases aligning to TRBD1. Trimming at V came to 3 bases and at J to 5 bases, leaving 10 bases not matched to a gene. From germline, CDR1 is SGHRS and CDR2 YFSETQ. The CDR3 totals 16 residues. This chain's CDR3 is CASSSGWARGTGELFF. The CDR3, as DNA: TGCGCCAGCAGCTCAGGGTGGGCCAGGGGGACCGGGGAGCTGTTTTTT.

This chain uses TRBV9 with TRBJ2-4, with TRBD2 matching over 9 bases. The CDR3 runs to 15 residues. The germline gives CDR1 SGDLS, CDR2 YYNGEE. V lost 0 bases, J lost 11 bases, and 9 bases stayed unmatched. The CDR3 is CASSVGQREAGVQYF. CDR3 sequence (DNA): TGTGCCAGCAGCGTAGGGCAGCGGGAGGCCGGGGTTCAGTACTTC.

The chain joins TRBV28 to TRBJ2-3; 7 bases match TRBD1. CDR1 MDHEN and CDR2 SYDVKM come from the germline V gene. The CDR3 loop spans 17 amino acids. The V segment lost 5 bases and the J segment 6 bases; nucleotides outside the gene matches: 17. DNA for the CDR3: TGTGCCAGCAGTCTAAACAGGCCAAGGGGGCGGAGGGATACGCAGTATTTT. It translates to CASSLNRPRGRRDTQYF.

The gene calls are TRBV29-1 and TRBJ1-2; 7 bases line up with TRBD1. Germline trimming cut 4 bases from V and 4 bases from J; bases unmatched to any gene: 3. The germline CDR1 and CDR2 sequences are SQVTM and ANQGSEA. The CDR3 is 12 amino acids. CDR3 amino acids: CSVVHRGYGYTF. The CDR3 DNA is TGCAGCGTTGTGCACAGGGGCTATGGCTACACCTTC.

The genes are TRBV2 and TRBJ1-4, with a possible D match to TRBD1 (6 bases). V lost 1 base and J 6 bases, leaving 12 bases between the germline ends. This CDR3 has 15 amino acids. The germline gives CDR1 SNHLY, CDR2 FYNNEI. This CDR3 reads CASSEGAGAYEKLFF. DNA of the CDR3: TGTGCCAGCAGTGAAGGGGCAGGGGCGTATGAAAAACTGTTTTTT.

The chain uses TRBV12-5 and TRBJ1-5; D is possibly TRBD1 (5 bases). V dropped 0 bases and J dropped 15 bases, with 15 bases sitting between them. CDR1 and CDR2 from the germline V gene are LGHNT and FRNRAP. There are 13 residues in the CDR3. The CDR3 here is CASGLVPQGPMHF. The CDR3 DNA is TGTGCTAGTGGTTTGGTACCCCAGGGTCCTATGCATTTT.

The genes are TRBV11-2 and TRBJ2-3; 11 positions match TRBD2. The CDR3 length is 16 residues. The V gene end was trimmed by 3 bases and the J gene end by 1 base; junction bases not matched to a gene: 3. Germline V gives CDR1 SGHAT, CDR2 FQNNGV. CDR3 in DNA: TGTGCCAGCAGCTTTAGACTAGCGGGGCGCACAGATACGCAGTATTTT. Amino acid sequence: CASSFRLAGRTDTQYF.

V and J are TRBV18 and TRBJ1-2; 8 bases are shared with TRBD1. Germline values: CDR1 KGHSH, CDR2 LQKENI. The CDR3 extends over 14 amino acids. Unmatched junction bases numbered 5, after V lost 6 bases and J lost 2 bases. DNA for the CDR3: TGTGCCAGCTCCCACGACAGGGGAAACTATGGCTACACCTTC. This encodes CASSHDRGNYGYTF.

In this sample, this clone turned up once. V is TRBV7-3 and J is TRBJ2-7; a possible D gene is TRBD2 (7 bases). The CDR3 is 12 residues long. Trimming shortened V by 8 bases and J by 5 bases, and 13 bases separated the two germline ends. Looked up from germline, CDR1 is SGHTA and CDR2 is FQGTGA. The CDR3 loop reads CASGGAYHEQYF. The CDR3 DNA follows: TGTGCCAGCGGGGGGGCCTACCACGAGCAGTACTTC.